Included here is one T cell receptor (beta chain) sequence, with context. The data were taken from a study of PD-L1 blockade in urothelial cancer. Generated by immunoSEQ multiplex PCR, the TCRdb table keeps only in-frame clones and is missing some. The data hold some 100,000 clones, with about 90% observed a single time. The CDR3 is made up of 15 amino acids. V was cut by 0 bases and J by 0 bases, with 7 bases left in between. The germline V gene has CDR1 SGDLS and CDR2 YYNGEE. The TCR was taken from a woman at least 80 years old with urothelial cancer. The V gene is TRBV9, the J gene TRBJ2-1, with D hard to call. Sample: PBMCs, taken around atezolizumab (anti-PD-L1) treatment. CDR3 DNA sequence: TGTGCCAGCAGCGTAGGGCAGCGCTCCTACAATGAGCAGTTCTTC. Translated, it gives CASSVGQRSYNEQFF. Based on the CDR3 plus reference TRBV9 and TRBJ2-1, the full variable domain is DSGVTQTPKHLITATGQRVTLRCSPRSGDLSVYWYQQSLDQGLQFLIQYYNGEERAKGNILERFSAQQFPDLHSELNLSSLELGDSALYFCASSVGQRSYNEQFFGPGTRLTVL.